This T cell receptor (beta chain) was observed in a study of T cell repertoires in cytomegalovirus infection (dated 2019 in TCRdb). Study-level background: The peptide stimulations were aimed at well-studied HLA-B-restricted epitopes as well as recently identified HLA-C-restricted CMV epitopes, whose presentation resists viral immunomodulation. Because public TCR beta signatures pointed to carriage of CMV infection together with the matching HLA type, the HLA type of each donor mattered for the analysis. Paper-wide results and their limitations: Carriers of CMV infection plus the relevant HLA type were discriminated by the cumulative frequency of public TCR beta family members in the study cohort and in an independent roughly 380-donor cohort. The ex vivo response was dominated by HLA-C-restricted CMV-specific TCR beta clonotypes, which also provided the single most frequent clonotype in two of eight donors.

The intended sense of this specimen's treatment or condition label: in vitro stimulation with specific CMV peptide epitopes to enrich CMV-specific T cells. The germline V end is reduced by 7 bases and the J end by 1 base; junction bases left unmatched: 4. Per the germline V gene, MNHEY is the CDR1 and SVGAGI is the CDR2. The CDR3 starts with the cysteine, ends with the phenylalanine, and has 14 residues. The DNA shown is the 42-base CDR3, in frame from base 1. Reads for this sample came from an Illumina HiSeq 1500. Using fastp at Q25 and MiXCR, TCRdb reprocessed the public reads and kept productive beta chains. Rows are combined by CDR3 protein, so each entry shows the most common genes and DNA. This sample lists a few hundred thousand distinct CDR3 sequences; roughly 42% were detected once. Around 44% of the sample goes to the ten largest clones. With respect to this clonotype: Its antigen is unknown. No base qualities exist here, and no much larger clone lies one base off it.

This sample comprised cultured PBMCs, obtained from culture after CMV antigen stimulation. The chain couples TRBV6-5 to TRBJ1-2, with 9 bases aligning to TRBD1. This clonotype was obtained from a human donor in good health (CMV status not recorded). Some clones in this sample may be carry-over from other donors' samples. The encoded CDR3 is CASMGTGNNYGYTF. DNA sequence: TGTGCCAGCATGGGGACAGGGAATAACTATGGCTACACCTTC.